One and the same sample provided the 32 T cell receptor beta chains below, sequenced in a study of blood T cell repertoires in COVID-19. Sequencing used immunoSEQ multiplex PCR; TCRdb keeps in-frame clones, though not all of them. The sample includes about 10,000 clones, about 89% of them seen just once. The source material was peripheral blood. The receptors originated from a human donor in a cohort sampled during active COVID-19.

This chain links TRBV30 with TRBJ2-7; 7 bases fit TRBD1. Germline lookup yields CDR1 GTSNPN and CDR2 SVGIG (reference sequence). Trimming took 0 bases from V and 5 from J; bases not matched to a gene: 1. There are 12 residues in the CDR3. In nucleotides, the CDR3 is TGTGCCTGGAGTGTAGGGACAGACGAGCAGTACTTC. This gives the protein CAWSVGTDEQYF. The full variable domain, with the rest looked up from reference TRBV30 and TRBJ2-7, is SQTIHQWPATLVQPVGSPLSLECTVEGTSNPNLYWYRQAAGRGLQLLFYSVGIGQISSEVPQNLSASRPQDRQFILSSKKLLLSDSGFYLCAWSVGTDEQYFGPGTRLTVT.

The chain carries TRBV9 and TRBJ1-4, with D possibly being TRBD1 (5 bases). Germline values: CDR1 SGDLS, CDR2 YYNGEE. Trimming removed 4 bases at V and 6 bases at J, with 13 bases between. The CDR3 runs to 14 residues. CDR3 in amino acids: CASSPMGGDEKLFF. The CDR3 DNA reads TGTGCCAGCAGCCCAATGGGGGGGGATGAAAAACTGTTTTTT.

The chain links TRBV5-1 to TRBJ1-1, with D hard to call. This CDR3 has 14 residues. Looked up from germline, CDR1 is SGHRS and CDR2 is YFSETQ. Trimming removed 3 bases at V and 2 bases at J, with 11 bases between. CDR3 sequence (DNA): TGCGCCAGCAGCTGGCAGCGCTTTAACACTGAAGCTTTCTTT. Translated: CASSWQRFNTEAFF.

This clone has just a few counts. The rearrangement links TRBV6-1 to TRBJ1-1; weak D call: TRBD1 (6 bases). This CDR3 comprises 15 residues. V lost 0 bases to trimming and J lost 5 bases, with 13 bases between them. Germline-derived CDR1 and CDR2 are MNHNS and SASEGT. The CDR3: CASSEAEGGWTEAFF. In nucleotides, the CDR3 is TGTGCCAGCAGTGAAGCAGAGGGGGGGTGGACTGAAGCTTTCTTT.

This clone was recorded a few times. J is TRBJ2-3 and V is TRBV7-3, with TRBD2 matching over 14 bases. Germline V gives CDR1 SGHTA, CDR2 FQGTGA. Trimming cost V 0 bases and J 4 bases; bases outside gene matches: 6. The CDR3 spans 18 residues. CDR3 residues: CASSLTGTSGGIPDTQYF. The CDR3 DNA reads TGTGCCAGCAGCTTAACGGGGACTAGCGGGGGAATACCAGATACGCAGTATTTT.

The chain couples TRBV7-6 to TRBJ2-7; D not certain. This CDR3 is built from 15 residues. V was trimmed by 4 bases and J by 0 bases, leaving 13 bases between them. Germline V gives CDR1 SGHVS, CDR2 FNYEAQ. CDR3: CASSSGFPSSYEQYF. DNA of the CDR3: TGTGCCAGCAGCTCCGGGTTCCCGAGCTCCTACGAGCAGTACTTC.

The chain is built from TRBV5-4 and TRBJ2-1; 10 nucleotides line up with TRBD2. The CDR3 has 15 residues. The germline CDR1 and CDR2 sequences are SGHNT and YYREEE (reference sequence). The V gene end was trimmed by 5 bases and the J gene end by 2 bases; junction bases not matched to a gene: 4. The CDR3 DNA follows: TGTGCCAGCAGGTCCACTAGCGGGACCTACAATGAGCAGTTCTTC. It specifies CASRSTSGTYNEQFF. Full variable domain (rest looked up from reference TRBV5-4 and TRBJ2-1): ETGVTQSPTHLIKTRGQQVTLRCSSQSGHNTVSWYQQALGQGPQFIFQYYREEENGRGNFPPRFSGLQFPNYSSELNVNALELDDSALYLCASRSTSGTYNEQFFGPGTRLTVL.

This rearrangement joins TRBV7-9 to TRBJ2-3, with TRBD2 matching over 8 bases. V was clipped by 11 bases and J by 2 bases; unmatched bases: 9. The CDR3 totals 14 residues. Per germline, CDR1 SEHNR and CDR2 FQNEAQ (reference sequence). The chain's CDR3 is CAGKTSGLTDTQYF. The CDR3 region has the DNA TGTGCCGGAAAAACTAGCGGCCTCACAGATACGCAGTATTTT.

This clone has more than one count but fewer than ten. V gene TRBV6-1 combines with J gene TRBJ2-3; TRBD1 is a possible D gene (7 bases). CDR3 length: 16 residues. Germline-derived CDR1 and CDR2 are MNHNS and SASEGT. The V and J ends lost 4 bases and 3 bases respectively, with 17 bases between them. This CDR3 reads CASSADRTGLTDTQYF. CDR3 DNA sequence: TGTGCCAGCAGTGCGGACAGGACAGGACTAACAGATACGCAGTATTTT.

The rearrangement links TRBV12-3 or TRBV12-4 to TRBJ1-4, with unresolved D. Trimming took off 4 bases at V and 3 bases at J, with 3 bases between the two ends. There are 12 residues in the CDR3. The CDR3 sequence is CASSSPNEKLFF. The CDR3 DNA follows: TGTGCCAGCAGTTCTCCTAATGAAAAACTGTTTTTT.

V is TRBV30 and J is TRBJ1-1, with 7 bases that match TRBD1. The trim removed 2 bases at V and 1 base at J, leaving 10 bases unmatched. Germline V CDR1 and CDR2: GTSNPN, SVGIG (reference sequence). The CDR3 has 16 amino acids. The CDR3 spells CAWSLDRVGGNTEAFF. CDR3 in DNA: TGTGCCTGGAGTCTAGACAGGGTCGGAGGGAACACTGAAGCTTTCTTT.

The V call is TRBV29-1, the J call TRBJ2-5, with D possibly TRBD1 on 6 matching bases. Germline lookup yields CDR1 SQVTM and CDR2 ANQGSEA. This CDR3 is 13 amino acids long. Trimming took 4 bases from V and 4 from J, leaving 13 bases between them. CDR3 loop: CSVGRGGRETQYF. In DNA form, the CDR3 reads TGCAGCGTTGGGCGAGGGGGTAGAGAGACCCAGTACTTC.

The chain is built from TRBV9 and TRBJ2-7, with 8 nucleotides matching TRBD1. The CDR3 consists of 14 residues. With V trimmed by 6 bases and J by 3 bases, 8 bases remained unmatched. CDR1 is SGDLS, CDR2 YYNGEE, per germline. CDR3 loop: CASTPGGASYEQYF. As DNA, the CDR3 is TGTGCCAGCACCCCAGGGGGCGCGAGCTACGAGCAGTACTTC.

The gene calls are TRBV10-3 and TRBJ1-1; D remains ambiguous. Germline V lookup: CDR1 ENHRY, CDR2 SYGVKD. The CDR3 covers 11 residues. V was trimmed by 10 bases and J by 4 bases, leaving 10 bases between them. Here the CDR3 reads CASEGGTEAFF. The CDR3 DNA reads TGTGCCAGCGAAGGAGGCACTGAAGCTTTCTTT.

J is TRBJ2-3 and V is TRBV19; the match to TRBD2 covers 9 bases. There are 16 residues in the CDR3. Trimming cost V 4 bases and J 1 base; bases outside gene matches: 6. Germline V lookup: CDR1 LNHDA, CDR2 SQIVND (reference sequence). CDR3 sequence: CASSTGLALGTDTQYF. In DNA form, the CDR3 reads TGTGCCAGTAGTACGGGACTAGCCCTAGGCACAGATACGCAGTATTTT.

V is TRBV19 and J is TRBJ1-6; D is perhaps TRBD1 (5 bases). This CDR3 has 16 residues. Germline CDR1 and CDR2: LNHDA and SQIVND (reference sequence). V shed 0 bases and J shed 3 bases, with 9 bases lying between them. Written as DNA, the CDR3 is TGTGCCAGTAGTATAGAAGGGGTCGGCTATAATTCACCCCTCCACTTT. It specifies CASSIEGVGYNSPLHF.

This chain uses TRBV4-1 with TRBJ2-2; 10 bases align to TRBD2. Trimming cost V 0 bases and J 4 bases; bases outside gene matches: 8. The CDR3 sequence is 18 residues long. Germline V gene lookup returns CDR1 MGHRA and CDR2 YSYEKL. The CDR3 nucleotides read TGCGCCAGCAGCCAAGATCGAGCGGGGGGGCGAACCACCGGGGAGCTGTTTTTT. It encodes CASSQDRAGGRTTGELFF.

J is TRBJ2-5 and V is TRBV6-5; tentative D call: TRBD1 (5 bases). Germline lookup yields CDR1 MNHEY and CDR2 SVGAGI. V was clipped by 9 bases and J by 7 bases, with 12 bases between them. CDR3 length: 11 residues. The CDR3 region has the DNA TGTGCCAGTCAGGGTTGGGGGACCCAGTACTTC. The encoded protein is CASQGWGTQYF.

This clone is a singleton in its sample. The chain employs TRBV27 and TRBJ2-1; tentative D call: TRBD2 (6 bases). This CDR3 spans 14 amino acids. Between the trimmed V and J ends, which lost 6 bases and 2 bases, there was a span of 11 bases. The V gene's germline CDR1 is MNHEY and CDR2 SMNVEV (reference sequence). CDR3 in amino acids: CASRGTGAYNEQFF. The CDR3 DNA reads TGTGCCAGCAGGGGCACGGGGGCCTACAATGAGCAGTTCTTC.

The V and J genes are TRBV25-1 and TRBJ2-2; TRBD1 might be the D (6 bases). V was trimmed by 2 bases and J by 3 bases, leaving 7 bases between them. The V gene's germline CDR1 is MGHDK and CDR2 SYGVNS. There are 14 residues in the CDR3. CDR3 sequence reads: CASSEGGDTGELFF. CDR3 nucleotide sequence: TGTGCCAGCAGTGAAGGGGGCGACACCGGGGAGCTGTTTTTT.

The rearrangement uses TRBV18 and TRBJ1-4; no clear D. Germline V gives CDR1 KGHSH, CDR2 LQKENI. Trimming cost V 3 bases and J 8 bases, with 10 bases left between them. The CDR3 has 13 residues. The CDR3, as DNA: TGTGCCAGCTCACCCAACGAGCGGGAAAAACTGTTTTTT. Protein sequence: CASSPNEREKLFF.

The chain recombines TRBV5-1 with TRBJ2-5, with 9 bases identical to TRBD1. Germline V lookup: CDR1 SGHRS, CDR2 YFSETQ. J gave up 5 bases and V 4 bases, and 12 bases lay outside the gene matches. CDR3 length: 16 amino acids. The CDR3 region has the DNA TGCGCCAGCAGCCTTAACACCGGGACAGGGAGGGAGACCCAGTACTTC. Protein product: CASSLNTGTGRETQYF.

The chain carries TRBV24-1 and TRBJ2-7; possible D gene TRBD2, 5 bases. Trimming pared 8 bases from V and 1 base from J, leaving 14 bases between. This CDR3 is built from 14 residues. Germline V lookup: CDR1 KGHDR, CDR2 SFDVKD. CDR3 loop: CATTPRGRSYEQYF. CDR3 bases: TGTGCCACCACCCCCCGAGGGAGATCCTACGAGCAGTACTTC.

The chain combines TRBV9 with TRBJ2-6; D gene uncertain. Germline V CDR1 and CDR2: SGDLS, YYNGEE. The CDR3 sequence is 17 residues long. V was shortened by 4 bases and J by 0 bases, with 14 bases between the two germline ends. DNA for the CDR3: TGTGCCAGCAGCCCGAGTTTACAGAGCTCTGGGGCCAACGTCCTGACTTTC. Translation: CASSPSLQSSGANVLTF.

The chain employs TRBV6-5 and TRBJ2-7, with 9 nucleotides matching TRBD2. The CDR3 consists of 13 residues. The germline V gene encodes CDR1 MNHEY and CDR2 SVGAGI. J gave up 2 bases and V 7 bases, and 3 bases lay outside the gene matches. DNA for the CDR3: TGTGCCAGCATAGGCGGGGGGGCCTACGAGCAGTACTTC. Translating gives CASIGGGAYEQYF.

The genes are TRBV4-1 and TRBJ1-4, with a tentative D call TRBD1 (6 bases). Germline V lookup: CDR1 MGHRA, CDR2 YSYEKL. The length of the CDR3 is 19 residues. V was shortened by 2 bases and J by 0 bases, with 19 bases between the two germline ends. The CDR3 nucleotides read TGCGCCAGCAGCCAATGGGCCCTGACAGGACTTGCAACTAATGAAAAACTGTTTTTT. It yields the protein CASSQWALTGLATNEKLFF.

This chain connects TRBV2 to TRBJ1-4, with 8 bases fitting TRBD1. CDR1 and CDR2 from the germline V gene are SNHLY and FYNNEI. V lost 5 bases and J lost 4; bases outside the gene matches: 6. The CDR3 loop spans 15 amino acids. The CDR3 sequence is CASSNPGQVNEKLFF. For the CDR3, the DNA is TGTGCCAGCAGTAACCCGGGACAGGTTAATGAAAAACTGTTTTTT.

The J gene is TRBJ1-1, the V gene TRBV28, with a weak D call TRBD1 (6 bases). In germline, CDR1 is MDHEN, CDR2 SYDVKM. V lost 6 bases and J lost 7, with 21 bases in between. The CDR3 is 15 residues long. The CDR3 DNA sequence: TGTGCCAGCAGGGGATCTACCGGGACAACCCATGAAGCTTTCTTT. Protein: CASRGSTGTTHEAFF.

The V call is TRBV3-1 (or the pseudogene TRBV3-2), the J call TRBJ1-4; TRBD1 agrees at 11 bases. The V gene end was trimmed by 3 bases and the J gene end by 8 bases; junction bases not matched to a gene: 2. The CDR3 runs 14 residues. The germline V gene has CDR1 LGHDT and CDR2 YNNKEL (reference sequence). The CDR3 loop is CASSQGTGGEKLFF. CDR3 in DNA: TGTGCCAGCAGCCAGGGGACAGGGGGGGAAAAACTGTTTTTT.

The rearrangement uses TRBV9 and TRBJ2-1, with D possibly matching TRBD2 (5 bases). From germline, CDR1 is SGDLS and CDR2 YYNGEE. This CDR3 is 14 amino acids long. Trimming stripped 3 bases from V and 0 bases from J, with 7 bases between. The CDR3 spells CASSAGSSYNEQFF. DNA of the CDR3: TGTGCCAGCAGCGCGGGGAGCTCCTACAATGAGCAGTTCTTC.

By sample fraction, this clone is large. The rearrangement joins TRBV12-3 or TRBV12-4 to TRBJ2-3, with 13 bases identical to TRBD2. The length of the CDR3 is 12 residues. V shed 5 bases, J shed 13 bases, and the junction held 3 bases outside the gene matches. The CDR3 sequence is CASSPGLAGEYF. The CDR3 nucleotides read TGTGCCAGCAGTCCCGGACTAGCGGGGGAGTATTTT.

This clone was seen more than once but under ten times. The chain has TRBV2 and TRBJ2-7; TRBD1 aligns across 9 bases. In germline, CDR1 is SNHLY, CDR2 FYNNEI. With V trimmed by 6 bases and J by 4 bases, 16 bases remained unmatched. The CDR3 sequence is 17 residues long. This chain's CDR3 is CASSPPNARTGVYEQYF. The CDR3 region has the DNA TGTGCCAGCAGCCCTCCCAACGCTAGGACAGGGGTTTACGAGCAGTACTTC.